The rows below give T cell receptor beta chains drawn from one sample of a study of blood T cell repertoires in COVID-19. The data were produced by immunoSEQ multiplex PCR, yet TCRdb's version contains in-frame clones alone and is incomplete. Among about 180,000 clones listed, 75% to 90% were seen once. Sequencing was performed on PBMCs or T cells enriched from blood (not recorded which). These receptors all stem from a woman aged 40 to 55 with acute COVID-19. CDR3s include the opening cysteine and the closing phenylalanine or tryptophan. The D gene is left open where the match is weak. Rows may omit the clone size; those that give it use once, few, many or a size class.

TGTGCCATCAGTAATGGAGGGAATAATCAGCCCCAGCATTTT	CAISNGGNNQPQHF	TRBV10-3	TRBJ1-5	.	.
TGCGCCAGCAGCCATTCCGGGACAGGGTCCTACGAGCAGTACTTC	CASSHSGTGSYEQYF	TRBV5-1	TRBJ2-7	TRBD1	.
TGTGCCAGCAGCCCCCTCCCACGGGGGACGATAGGAGATACGCAGTATTTT	CASSPLPRGTIGDTQYF	TRBV7-3	TRBJ2-3	.	.
TGTGCCAGCAGCGAGAGACAGGGGAATTCACCCCTCCACTTT	CASSERQGNSPLHF	TRBV9	TRBJ1-6	TRBD1	.
TGTGCCATCAGTGAAACAGGGGGCGGGTCACCCCTCCACTTT	CAISETGGGSPLHF	TRBV10-3	TRBJ1-6	TRBD1	.
TGTGCCAGCAGTCCCTACGGACAGGGGAAGGGTAATGAGCAGTTCTTC	CASSPYGQGKGNEQFF	TRBV28	TRBJ2-1	TRBD1	.
TGTGCCAGCAGCCTTATGGACAGGGAAGGTTCACCCCTCCACTTT	CASSLMDREGSPLHF	TRBV7-6	TRBJ1-6	TRBD1	.
TGTGCCAGCAGCTTAGTTAGCGGGGGGGGGTACAATGAGCAGTTCTTC	CASSLVSGGGYNEQFF	TRBV7-2	TRBJ2-1	TRBD2	.
TGTGCCAGCAGCTTGGACAGGGCGAACACTGAAGCTTTCTTT	CASSLDRANTEAFF	TRBV5-4	TRBJ1-1	.	.
TGTGCCAGCAGTGTTCGGGACAGGGGGAATCAGCCCCAGCATTTT	CASSVRDRGNQPQHF	TRBV2	TRBJ1-5	TRBD1	.
TGTGCCAGCAGCTTGCAGGGGGGTGGTTCACCCCTCCACTTT	CASSLQGGGSPLHF	TRBV5-6	TRBJ1-6	TRBD1	.
TGTGCCAGCAGCCATTACCGGGACAGGGTTTCACCCCTCCACTTT	CASSHYRDRVSPLHF	TRBV4-2	TRBJ1-6	TRBD1	.
TGTGCCAGCAGTTACTTTCGGGATACGCAGTATTTT	CASSYFRDTQYF	TRBV6-2/TRBV6-3	TRBJ2-3	.	.
TGTGCCAGCAGCTTAGGTCGTGTCTACAATGAGCAGTTCTTC	CASSLGRVYNEQFF	TRBV7-6	TRBJ2-1	.	.
TGTGCCAGCAGTACTAAATTCTACGAGCAGTACTTC	CASSTKFYEQYF	TRBV2	TRBJ2-7	.	.
TGTGCCAGCAGTGAGGCGGGCATAGGGAACTACGAGCAGTACTTC	CASSEAGIGNYEQYF	TRBV6-1	TRBJ2-7	.	.
TGTGCCAGCAGTTTCTCCGGGAACTATGGCTACACCTTC	CASSFSGNYGYTF	TRBV6-2/TRBV6-3	TRBJ1-2	.	.
TGCGCCAGCAGCCAGGGGCGAGAGCAGTACTTC	CASSQGREQYF	TRBV4-1	TRBJ2-7	.	.
TGTGCCATCAGTGAGTCGGCGGGGGGGTTTGAAGCTTTCTTT	CAISESAGGFEAFF	TRBV10-3	TRBJ1-1	.	.
TGTGCCAGCAGCTTATTTGGCGGGGTTGATACGCAGTATTTT	CASSLFGGVDTQYF	TRBV7-2	TRBJ2-3	.	.
TGTGCCAGCTCTTCCCATGACCTGTGGGGCGGTCTTAATTCACCCCTCCACTTT	CASSSHDLWGGLNSPLHF	TRBV5-4	TRBJ1-6	.	few
TGTGCCAGCAGTTCTCGGACAGGGCCTAACTATGGCTACACCTTC	CASSSRTGPNYGYTF	TRBV6-6	TRBJ1-2	TRBD1	.
TGTGCCAGTAGATCATCTATCGTCAATGAGCAGTTCTTC	CASRSSIVNEQFF	TRBV19	TRBJ2-1	.	few
TGTGCCAGCAGCAGGGTCCCAGCAGATACGCAGTATTTT	CASSRVPADTQYF	TRBV6-4	TRBJ2-3	.	.
TGCAGCGTTGAGGACAAAGGGGCGGCAGATACGCAGTATTTT	CSVEDKGAADTQYF	TRBV29-1	TRBJ2-3	.	once
TGTGCCAGCGGCCCCGGGACAGGGGGCTACGAGCAGTACTTC	CASGPGTGGYEQYF	TRBV27	TRBJ2-7	TRBD1	.
TGTGCCAGCAGGGAGGGACCGAACTCCTACAATGAGCAGTTCTTC	CASREGPNSYNEQFF	TRBV6-5	TRBJ2-1	.	.
TGCGCCAGCAGCTTGGGACAGGGGGACGATGGCTACACCTTC	CASSLGQGDDGYTF	TRBV5-1	TRBJ1-2	TRBD1	.
TGTGCCAGCAGCTTAGCCGGGAGAACCTACGAGCAGTACTTC	CASSLAGRTYEQYF	TRBV7-2	TRBJ2-7	.	.
TGTGCCAGCAGTGAAGCTCCCACCTCCGGACAGGGGGACACAGATACGCAGTATTTT	CASSEAPTSGQGDTDTQYF	TRBV2	TRBJ2-3	TRBD1	.
TGCAGCGTAGCCACGGAAGTGCCTCCACTAGCGGGAGATCGAGATACGCAGTATTTT	CSVATEVPPLAGDRDTQYF	TRBV29-1	TRBJ2-3	TRBD2	.
TGTGCCAGCAGCTTAGGGGCGGGAGATCTCTACGAGCAGTACTTC	CASSLGAGDLYEQYF	TRBV11-1	TRBJ2-7	TRBD2	.
TGTGCCAGCAGCTTAGGGCAGCCTGGGGCCCCCCAGTTCTTC	CASSLGQPGAPQFF	TRBV11-3	TRBJ2-1	.	.
TGTGCCAGCAGTGACGGCGAAGGGGGTTACTATGGCTACACCTTC	CASSDGEGGYYGYTF	TRBV5-6	TRBJ1-2	.	many
TGTGCCAGCCGCCAAGAGCACAATCAGCCCCAGCATTTT	CASRQEHNQPQHF	TRBV2	TRBJ1-5	.	.
TGTGCCTGGAGTTTCCCGGGACTAGCGGAGGTAGATACGCAGTATTTT	CAWSFPGLAEVDTQYF	TRBV30	TRBJ2-3	TRBD2	.
TGCGCCAGCAGCTTGAACGGACTTCAAGAGACCCAGTACTTC	CASSLNGLQETQYF	TRBV5-1	TRBJ2-5	.	.
TGTGCCAGCAGTTACGTCGTCGGGGGGGCCAGATACGAGCAGTACTTC	CASSYVVGGARYEQYF	TRBV6-6	TRBJ2-7	TRBD2	.
TGTGCCAGCAGCTTAGCCACTAGCGGGATTCAAGAGACCCAGTACTTC	CASSLATSGIQETQYF	TRBV7-9	TRBJ2-5	TRBD2	.
TGTGCCAGCAGTTTCCGGGGTGCTGAAGCTTTCTTT	CASSFRGAEAFF	TRBV12-3/TRBV12-4	TRBJ1-1	.	.
TGTGCCAGCTCACCGACGGGACAGGGATTGGGGACTAATGAAAAACTGTTTTTT	CASSPTGQGLGTNEKLFF	TRBV18	TRBJ1-4	TRBD1	.
TGTGCCAGCAGCTCAGGCCCTCTGAGGGCCACGAACACTGAAGCTTTCTTT	CASSSGPLRATNTEAFF	TRBV7-9	TRBJ1-1	.	.
TGTGCCAGCAGCTCGACTAGTGGGGCGAATGAGCAGTTCTTC	CASSSTSGANEQFF	TRBV7-2	TRBJ2-1	.	.
TGTGCCAGCAGCGTAGGGACTAGCAGCGAGCAGTACTTC	CASSVGTSSEQYF	TRBV27	TRBJ2-7	TRBD2	once
TGTGCCACCGCACCTTCCCAGGGATTATATCAGCCCCAGCATTTT	CATAPSQGLYQPQHF	TRBV7-6	TRBJ1-5	.	.
TGTGCCAGCAGCCCCCTAGGGGGCAATGAGCAGTTCTTC	CASSPLGGNEQFF	TRBV6-5	TRBJ2-1	.	.